This T cell receptor beta chain stems from a study of shared clonotypes between healthy human individuals. Looking at the study overall: The study enrolled two women and a few men aged 18 to 49. Study outcomes and limitations: Clonotypes shared by all four sorted-subset donors had higher generation probabilities than non-shared clonotypes. Sampling used blood alone; tissue repertoires probably differ.

Study processing details: ImmunoSEQ output lacked quality scores and full-length reads, limiting matched filtering. Clones were read by immunoSEQ multiplex PCR, and TCRdb kept only the in-frame ones, dropping some. That table furnishes V, J and clone size, whereas the DNA furnished D and trimming. The table has a few hundred thousand clones, 73% seen once. This clone showed up just once. Its cognate antigen is unknown. The CDR3 loop spans 16 amino acids. Germline CDR1 reads KGHSH; CDR2 reads LQKENI. The V end lost 3 bases, the J end lost 3 bases, and 15 bases lay between the germline ends. This clonotype was sampled from a man aged 30-40 years in good health. Sequenced material: memory CD4+ T cells sorted from blood. The subset was: CD45RA-negative fraction. V is TRBV18 and J is TRBJ2-1; D might be TRBD1 (5 bases). CDR3 coding DNA: TGTGCCAGCTCACCCGTCATCTCGACAGACTACAATGAGCAGTTCTTC. Residues: CASSPVISTDYNEQFF.